The 7 T cell receptor beta chains presented below share a single source sample, sequenced in a study of T cell clonotyping in hematopoietic cell transplantation. TCRdb's copy holds only in-frame clones and misses some; the assay was immunoSEQ multiplex PCR. The table includes some 8,600 clones, roughly 80% detected once. This sample comprised PBMCs, obtained at the time of graft-versus-host disease after allogeneic stem cell transplant. The receptors were sampled from a male patient in his sixties who had an allogeneic stem cell transplant from an unrelated donor, so the T cells may come from the graft donor. Some clones in this sample may be carry-over from other donors' samples.

The V and J genes are TRBV5-1 and TRBJ1-2; 7 nucleotides align to TRBD1. This CDR3 comprises 14 residues. Looked up from germline, CDR1 is SGHRS and CDR2 is YFSETQ. Unmatched junction bases numbered 10, after V lost 5 bases and J lost 6 bases. As DNA, the CDR3 is TGCGCCAGCAGACCAACCTACAGGGGTGATGGCTACACCTTC. This gives the protein CASRPTYRGDGYTF.

V usage is TRBV19 and J usage is TRBJ2-6, with D perhaps TRBD2 (6 bases). Germline assignment: CDR1 LNHDA and CDR2 SQIVND (reference sequence). There are 16 residues in the CDR3. V lost 5 bases, J lost 2 bases, and 13 bases lay in between. DNA of the CDR3: TGTGCCAGTAGTCTCCGGGGAGGCACTGGGGCCAACGTCCTGACTTTC. Protein product: CASSLRGGTGANVLTF. The full variable domain, in which reference TRBV19 and TRBJ2-6 provide the parts outside the CDR3, is DGGITQSPKYLFRKEGQNVTLSCEQNLNHDAMYWYRQDPGQGLRLIYYSQIVNDFQKGDIAEGYSVSREKKESFPLTVTSAQKNPTAFYLCASSLRGGTGANVLTFGAGSRLTVL.

The rearrangement uses TRBV4-3 and TRBJ2-7, with a possible D match to TRBD1 (7 bases). The CDR3 has 16 amino acids. The germline gives CDR1 LGHNA, CDR2 YSLEER. V was pared by 0 bases and J by 1 base, with 13 bases between. This CDR3 is CASSQDPQGGSYEQYF. The CDR3 DNA reads as TGCGCCAGCAGCCAAGATCCCCAGGGGGGATCCTACGAGCAGTACTTC.

This chain uses TRBV7-9 with TRBJ1-4, with TRBD1 identical over 7 bases. Germline CDR1 SEHNR, CDR2 FQNEAQ (reference sequence). The CDR3 is 14 residues long. Germline trimming cut 5 bases from V and 4 bases from J; bases unmatched to any gene: 4. The CDR3 loop reads CASSPGQNNEKLFF. CDR3 nucleotides: TGTGCCAGCAGCCCGGGACAGAATAATGAAAAACTGTTTTTT.

The CDR3 here is CATSREGGADQPQHF. CDR3 coding DNA: TGTGCCACCAGCAGAGAAGGAGGGGCGGATCAGCCCCAGCATTTT. The chain uses TRBV15 and TRBJ1-5; D is possibly TRBD1 (5 bases). The CDR3 is 15 amino acids. Germline lookup yields CDR1 LNHNV and CDR2 YYDKDF (reference sequence). V lost 0 bases, J lost 5 bases, and 11 bases lay in between.

The chain couples TRBV4-3 to TRBJ1-3, with D hard to call. Germline V gives CDR1 LGHNA, CDR2 YSLEER. The V gene lost 0 bases and the J gene lost 0 bases, with 6 bases spanning the gap. The CDR3 covers 15 residues. CDR3 in amino acids: CASSQEWGSGNTIYF. CDR3 nucleotides: TGCGCCAGCAGCCAAGAGTGGGGCTCTGGAAACACCATATATTTT.

CDR3 sequence: CASSQTGTGGQYGYTF. CDR3 coding DNA: TGTGCCAGCAGTCAAACCGGGACAGGGGGTCAGTATGGCTACACCTTC. The gene calls are TRBV27 and TRBJ1-2, with 11 bases fitting TRBD1. The V segment lost 5 bases and the J segment 5 bases; nucleotides outside the gene matches: 10. This CDR3 is 16 amino acids long. The germline CDR1 and CDR2 sequences are MNHEY and SMNVEV (reference sequence).